These T cell receptor beta chains were read from a single sample in a study of shared clonotypes between healthy human individuals. Profiling relied on immunoSEQ multiplex PCR, and the TCRdb table lists in-frame clones only, not all of them. This table holds over 2 million clones, approximately 94% found once. The sequencing sample was made of naive CD8+ T cells sorted from blood. The receptor source for this set is a man in his late teens or twenties in good health. Both conserved end residues are part of each CDR3. The order of the fields is J gene, V gene, D gene, clone size, CDR3 DNA, CDR3 protein. The D gene is left open where the match is weak. Clone sizes are given selectively: once, few, many, or a class where the clone is expanded.

j_call: TRBJ2-2
v_call: TRBV9
d_call: NA
clone_size: few
cdr3_nt: TGTGCCAGCAGCGCTGGGATCGGGACTGGGGAGCTGTTTTTT
cdr3_aa: CASSAGIGTGELFF

j_call: TRBJ2-5
v_call: TRBV2
d_call: TRBD1
clone_size: NA
cdr3_nt: TGCGCGGACCGACAGGGGATGTACCAAGAGACCCAGTACTTC
cdr3_aa: CADRQGMYQETQYF

j_call: TRBJ1-5
v_call: TRBV19
d_call: NA
clone_size: once
cdr3_nt: TGTGCCAGTAGTATAGTGGAGGATCAGCCCCAGCATTTT
cdr3_aa: CASSIVEDQPQHF

j_call: TRBJ2-7
v_call: TRBV27
d_call: NA
clone_size: NA
cdr3_nt: TGTGCCAGCAGTTTAGACGGCAGCCTCTACGAGCAGTACTTC
cdr3_aa: CASSLDGSLYEQYF

j_call: TRBJ1-6
v_call: TRBV27
d_call: NA
clone_size: NA
cdr3_nt: TGTGCCAGCAGTTTATCGGCAGAAAGCTCCTATAATTCACCCCTCCACTTT
cdr3_aa: CASSLSAESSYNSPLHF

j_call: TRBJ1-3
v_call: TRBV2
d_call: NA
clone_size: once
cdr3_nt: TGTGCCAGCAGAAATGGGGTCTCCTCTGGAAACACCATATATTTT
cdr3_aa: CASRNGVSSGNTIYF

j_call: TRBJ2-7
v_call: TRBV14
d_call: NA
clone_size: NA
cdr3_nt: TGTGCCAGCAGCCAAGACGGCTACGAGCAGTACTTC
cdr3_aa: CASSQDGYEQYF

j_call: TRBJ2-1
v_call: TRBV5-1
d_call: NA
clone_size: once
cdr3_nt: TGCGCCAGCAGTCCATGGTCGGGATCGGGCGATGAGCAGTTCTTC
cdr3_aa: CASSPWSGSGDEQFF

j_call: TRBJ1-6
v_call: TRBV30
d_call: TRBD1
clone_size: once
cdr3_nt: TGTGCCTGGGGGCCTGACAGGGGGGTGGCACCCCTCCACTTT
cdr3_aa: CAWGPDRGVAPLHF

j_call: TRBJ2-7
v_call: TRBV7-9
d_call: NA
clone_size: NA
cdr3_nt: TGTGCCAGCAGCTTTGGGCAGGACTACGAGCAGTACTTC
cdr3_aa: CASSFGQDYEQYF

j_call: TRBJ2-3
v_call: TRBV7-8
d_call: TRBD2
clone_size: NA
cdr3_nt: TGTGCCAGCAGCTTAGTTTTCTATGGGACTAGCGGGGGCCTGATTACAGATACGCAGTATTTT
cdr3_aa: CASSLVFYGTSGGLITDTQYF

j_call: TRBJ2-3
v_call: TRBV19
d_call: NA
clone_size: once
cdr3_nt: TGTGCCAGTAGTGCGATAACTACAGATACGCAGTATTTT
cdr3_aa: CASSAITTDTQYF

j_call: TRBJ1-2
v_call: TRBV5-4
d_call: TRBD1
clone_size: NA
cdr3_nt: TGTGCCAGCAGCGTGCCGGGACAGGGGGCCTTGTTC
cdr3_aa: CASSVPGQGALF

j_call: TRBJ2-7
v_call: TRBV6-5
d_call: NA
clone_size: once
cdr3_nt: TGTGCCAGCAGTTACGGGATTACGGCGGGAGAGCAGTACTTC
cdr3_aa: CASSYGITAGEQYF

j_call: TRBJ2-7
v_call: TRBV7-9
d_call: NA
clone_size: NA
cdr3_nt: TGTGCCAGCAGCCCCAGGGGCGTTTCGTGGGAGCAGTACTTC
cdr3_aa: CASSPRGVSWEQYF

j_call: TRBJ1-1
v_call: TRBV6-6
d_call: NA
clone_size: NA
cdr3_nt: TGTGCCAGCCTCTTCGACAGTGAAGCTTTCTTT
cdr3_aa: CASLFDSEAFF

j_call: TRBJ1-2
v_call: TRBV7-9
d_call: NA
clone_size: NA
cdr3_nt: TGTGCCAGCAGCTTTTACAGGGATGGCTACACCTTC
cdr3_aa: CASSFYRDGYTF

j_call: TRBJ1-2
v_call: TRBV7-9
d_call: NA
clone_size: NA
cdr3_nt: TGTGCCAGCAGCCTGGACAGAACCTATGGCTACACCTTC
cdr3_aa: CASSLDRTYGYTF

j_call: TRBJ2-7
v_call: TRBV4-1
d_call: TRBD1
clone_size: NA
cdr3_nt: TGCGCCAGCAGCCAGGGGACAGGGACTAACTACGAGCAGTACTTC
cdr3_aa: CASSQGTGTNYEQYF

j_call: TRBJ2-1
v_call: TRBV4-3
d_call: NA
clone_size: few
cdr3_nt: TGCGCCAGCAGCCAAGGCCGACCGGTAGGGTATGAGCAGTTCTTC
cdr3_aa: CASSQGRPVGYEQFF

j_call: TRBJ2-6
v_call: TRBV21-1
d_call: NA
clone_size: NA
cdr3_nt: TGTGCCAGCATCCCTTTTAGTTCTGGGGCCAACGTCCTGACTTTC
cdr3_aa: CASIPFSSGANVLTF

j_call: TRBJ2-2
v_call: TRBV10-1
d_call: NA
clone_size: NA
cdr3_nt: TGCGCCAGCAGTGGGCAACTGAACACCGGGGAGCTGTTTTTT
cdr3_aa: CASSGQLNTGELFF

j_call: TRBJ1-2
v_call: TRBV28
d_call: NA
clone_size: few
cdr3_nt: TGTGCCAGCAGCCCTACAACCAACTATGGCTACACCTTC
cdr3_aa: CASSPTTNYGYTF

j_call: TRBJ2-1
v_call: TRBV6-5
d_call: NA
clone_size: NA
cdr3_nt: TGTGCCAGCAGACTGAGCTCCTACAATGAGCAGTTCTTC
cdr3_aa: CASRLSSYNEQFF

j_call: TRBJ1-1
v_call: TRBV19
d_call: NA
clone_size: NA
cdr3_nt: TGTGCCAGTTCTCACGGCAGGGGAACTGAAGCTTTCTTT
cdr3_aa: CASSHGRGTEAFF

j_call: TRBJ2-7
v_call: TRBV9
d_call: TRBD1
clone_size: NA
cdr3_nt: TGTGCCAGCAGCGCCGGGACAGGGTACGGCTACGAGCAGTACTTC
cdr3_aa: CASSAGTGYGYEQYF

j_call: TRBJ2-3
v_call: TRBV7-2
d_call: NA
clone_size: NA
cdr3_nt: TGTGCCAGCAGCTCTAACACAGATACGCAGTATTTT
cdr3_aa: CASSSNTDTQYF

j_call: TRBJ2-1
v_call: TRBV7-9
d_call: TRBD1
clone_size: NA
cdr3_nt: TGTGCCAGCAGCCAACCGGGACAGGGGGACAATGAGCAGTTCTTC
cdr3_aa: CASSQPGQGDNEQFF

j_call: TRBJ2-1
v_call: TRBV6-6
d_call: TRBD2
clone_size: NA
cdr3_nt: TGTGCCAGCAGTCGGACTAGCGGGAGCTCCTACAATGAGCAGTTCTTC
cdr3_aa: CASSRTSGSSYNEQFF

j_call: TRBJ2-7
v_call: TRBV4-1
d_call: NA
clone_size: NA
cdr3_nt: TGCGCCAGCAGCCAAGTGACGGGTAGATACGAGCAGTACTTC
cdr3_aa: CASSQVTGRYEQYF

j_call: TRBJ2-1
v_call: TRBV4-3
d_call: NA
clone_size: NA
cdr3_nt: TGCGCCAGCAGCCAGGACCCGCCCAATGAGCAGTTCTTC
cdr3_aa: CASSQDPPNEQFF

j_call: TRBJ2-3
v_call: TRBV10-3
d_call: TRBD1
clone_size: NA
cdr3_nt: TGCGCCATCAGTGAGGACAGGATGTCCACAGATACGCAGTATTTT
cdr3_aa: CAISEDRMSTDTQYF

j_call: TRBJ1-2
v_call: TRBV5-6
d_call: NA
clone_size: NA
cdr3_nt: TGTGCCAGCAGCTTGGGCAGCAGGGGAGGCTACACCTTC
cdr3_aa: CASSLGSRGGYTF

j_call: TRBJ2-7
v_call: TRBV19
d_call: NA
clone_size: NA
cdr3_nt: TGTGCCACTGCCCCGGGACTTTTCTACGAGCAGTACTTC
cdr3_aa: CATAPGLFYEQYF

j_call: TRBJ2-7
v_call: TRBV7-8
d_call: NA
clone_size: NA
cdr3_nt: TGTGCCAGCAGCTTAGTTCTACTGGGGGGCGGGGACGAGCAGTACTTC
cdr3_aa: CASSLVLLGGGDEQYF

j_call: TRBJ1-1
v_call: TRBV7-9
d_call: NA
clone_size: NA
cdr3_nt: TGTGCCAGCAGCTTAGTAGTAACCGGGACAGAAGCTTTCTTT
cdr3_aa: CASSLVVTGTEAFF

j_call: TRBJ1-3
v_call: TRBV7-8
d_call: NA
clone_size: NA
cdr3_nt: TGTGCCTCCGCGGCGGACTTTACTGGAAACACCATATATTTT
cdr3_aa: CASAADFTGNTIYF

j_call: TRBJ1-1
v_call: TRBV13
d_call: NA
clone_size: NA
cdr3_nt: TGTGCCAGCAGCTCGTTGGACACTGAAGCTTTCTTT
cdr3_aa: CASSSLDTEAFF

j_call: TRBJ1-3
v_call: TRBV5-4
d_call: NA
clone_size: NA
cdr3_nt: TGTGCCAGCAGCTTTGCAGGTGGCGGAAACACCATATATTTT
cdr3_aa: CASSFAGGGNTIYF

j_call: TRBJ2-7
v_call: TRBV27
d_call: NA
clone_size: NA
cdr3_nt: TGTGCCAGCAGTTACCGTTACTCCTACGAGCAGTACTTC
cdr3_aa: CASSYRYSYEQYF

j_call: TRBJ2-7
v_call: TRBV5-1
d_call: NA
clone_size: NA
cdr3_nt: TGCGCCAGCAGCTTGGGTGGCAGTTCCTACGAGCAGTACTTC
cdr3_aa: CASSLGGSSYEQYF

j_call: TRBJ2-7
v_call: TRBV6-5
d_call: NA
clone_size: once
cdr3_nt: TGTGCCAGCAGTCCGAGAGAAAACTCCTACGAGCAGTACTTC
cdr3_aa: CASSPRENSYEQYF

j_call: TRBJ2-7
v_call: TRBV12-1
d_call: NA
clone_size: NA
cdr3_nt: TGTGCCAGCAGCTTAAAGGGCTACGAGCAGTACTTC
cdr3_aa: CASSLKGYEQYF

j_call: TRBJ2-1
v_call: TRBV28
d_call: NA
clone_size: once
cdr3_nt: TGTGCCAGCAGTTCTCGGGGTAATGAGCAGTTCTTC
cdr3_aa: CASSSRGNEQFF

j_call: TRBJ2-3
v_call: TRBV7-9
d_call: NA
clone_size: once
cdr3_nt: TGTGCCAGCAGTTCAAAGCAGGTTGGCTACTTGGCAGATACGCAGTATTTT
cdr3_aa: CASSSKQVGYLADTQYF

j_call: TRBJ2-5
v_call: TRBV6-5
d_call: NA
clone_size: once
cdr3_nt: TGTGCCAGCAGTTTGACTTTTCCCCACGAGACCCAGTACTTC
cdr3_aa: CASSLTFPHETQYF

j_call: TRBJ2-7
v_call: TRBV13
d_call: NA
clone_size: NA
cdr3_nt: TGTGCCAGCAGCTCAGACAGAGCCTACGAGCAGTACTTC
cdr3_aa: CASSSDRAYEQYF

j_call: TRBJ1-1
v_call: TRBV7-9
d_call: NA
clone_size: NA
cdr3_nt: TGTGCCAGCAGCCCTCTAAAAGCTGAAGCTTTCTTT
cdr3_aa: CASSPLKAEAFF